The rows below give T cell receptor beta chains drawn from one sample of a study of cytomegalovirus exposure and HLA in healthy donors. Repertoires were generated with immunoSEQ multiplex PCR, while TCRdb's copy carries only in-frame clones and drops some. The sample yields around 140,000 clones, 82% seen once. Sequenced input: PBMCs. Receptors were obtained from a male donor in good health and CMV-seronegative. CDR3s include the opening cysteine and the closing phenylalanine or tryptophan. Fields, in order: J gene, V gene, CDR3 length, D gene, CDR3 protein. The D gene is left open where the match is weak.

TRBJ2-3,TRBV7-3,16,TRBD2,CASSFSGRAPTDTQYF
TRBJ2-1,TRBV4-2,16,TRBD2,CASSLNAGGPGNEQFF
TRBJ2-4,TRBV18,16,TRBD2,CASSPAGLASANIQYF
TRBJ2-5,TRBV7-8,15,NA,CASRPRAARGETQYF
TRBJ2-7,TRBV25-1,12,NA,CASSVHLGEQYF
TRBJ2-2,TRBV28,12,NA,CAGEGSTGELFF
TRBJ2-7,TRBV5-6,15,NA,CASSLAEEGGTEQYF
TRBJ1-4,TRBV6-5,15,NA,CASSLTGIGREKLFF
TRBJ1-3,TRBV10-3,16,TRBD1,CAISGQGGLSGNTIYF
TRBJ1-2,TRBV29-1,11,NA,CSVDLAGTTLF
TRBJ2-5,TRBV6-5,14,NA,CASSFSDLWETQYF
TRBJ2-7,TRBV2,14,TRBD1,CASIRTGRRYEQYF
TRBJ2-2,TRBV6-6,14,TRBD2,CASSVGSGGGELFF
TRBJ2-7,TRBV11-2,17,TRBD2,CASSFSPGLAGSYEQYF
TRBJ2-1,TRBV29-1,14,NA,CSVGNGNLGTEQFF
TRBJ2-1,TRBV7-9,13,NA,CASTTSGYNEQFF
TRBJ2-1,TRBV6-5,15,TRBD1,CASSTGTGGIGEQFF
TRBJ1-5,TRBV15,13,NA,CATSTAGGMSCHF
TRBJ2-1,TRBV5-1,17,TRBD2,CASSLHGLAGGSNEQFF
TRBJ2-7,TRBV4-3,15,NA,CASSQGRQALYEQYF
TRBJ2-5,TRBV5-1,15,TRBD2,CASSLGAAGGETQYF
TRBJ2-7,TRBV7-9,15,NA,CASSLRSGTGYEQYF
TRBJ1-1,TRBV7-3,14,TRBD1,CASSPGQGSTEAFF
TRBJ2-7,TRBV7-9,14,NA,CASNPLSPFVEQYF
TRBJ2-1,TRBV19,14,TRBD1,CASSTGQGAWEQFF
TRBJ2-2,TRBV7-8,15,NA,CASSLIPGSTGELFF
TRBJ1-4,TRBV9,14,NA,CASSVGGQGEKLFF
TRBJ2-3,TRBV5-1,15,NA,CASSLVGGLADTQYF
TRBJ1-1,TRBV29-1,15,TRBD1,CSVEDLRQGHTEAFF
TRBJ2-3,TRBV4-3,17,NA,CASSQDLGLLFTDTQYF
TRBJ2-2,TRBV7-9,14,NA,CASSLFRNTGELFF
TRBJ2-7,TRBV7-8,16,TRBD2,CASSSEALAESYEQYF
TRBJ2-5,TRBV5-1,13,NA,CASSSQGQETQYF
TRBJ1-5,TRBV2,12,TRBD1,CASTGGEQPQHF
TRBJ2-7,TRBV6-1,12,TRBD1,CASSGTGFEQYF
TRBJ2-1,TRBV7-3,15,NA,CASSLTLDPYNEQFF
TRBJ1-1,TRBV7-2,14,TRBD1,CASRTGPLNTEAFF
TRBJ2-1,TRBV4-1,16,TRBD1,CASSQDSTGSYNEQFF
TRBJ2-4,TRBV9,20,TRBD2,CASSGGGLAGVSGAKNIQYF
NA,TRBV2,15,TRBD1,CASSVQGVLTYEQYF
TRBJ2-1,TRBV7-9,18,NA,CASSSLSPRGPMSNEQFF
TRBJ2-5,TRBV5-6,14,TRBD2,CASSLKLAGETQYF
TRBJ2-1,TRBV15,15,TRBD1,CATSRDSRGWNEQFF
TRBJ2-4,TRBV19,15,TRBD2,CASSRLAGAKNIQYF
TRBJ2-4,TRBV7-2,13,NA,CASSFEASVIQYF
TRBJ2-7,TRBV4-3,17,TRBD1,CASSQVWDDRGNYEQYF
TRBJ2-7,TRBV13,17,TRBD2,CASSEGEGWASSYEQYF
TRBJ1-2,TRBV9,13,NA,CASSAPDSYGYTF
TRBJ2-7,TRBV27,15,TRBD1,CASRWTGAPTYEQYF
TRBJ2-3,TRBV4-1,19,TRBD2,CASSQDPGLAGRSTDTQYF
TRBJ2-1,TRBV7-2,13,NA,CASSIDNYNEQFF
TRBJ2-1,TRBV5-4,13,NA,CASSPQSYNEQFF